The rows below give T cell receptor beta chains drawn from one sample of a study of blood T cells in healthy people across ages. TCRdb called the 5' RACE reads again in MiXCR, with one record for every CDR3 protein. The sample has 1.4 million to 1.5 million distinct CDR3 sequences; roughly 40% are singletons. Specimen: blood. The source is a woman in her late teens or twenties in good health. CDR3s include the opening cysteine and the closing phenylalanine or tryptophan. D genes are given only for firm matches. A clone size is listed for some rows: how often the clone was seen (once, few, many), or a class if it is expanded.

cdr3_length: 15
d_call: NA
clone_size: NA
v_call: TRBV10-3
j_call: TRBJ2-3
cdr3_nt: TGTGCCATCAGTGACACTCAGGGACCTCGGGATGCGCAGTATTTT
cdr3_aa: CAISDTQGPRDAQYF

cdr3_length: 14
d_call: NA
clone_size: few
v_call: TRBV20-1
j_call: TRBJ1-2
cdr3_nt: TGCAGTGCTAGAGATTCCCCAGGACTCCGCGGCTACACCTTC
cdr3_aa: CSARDSPGLRGYTF

cdr3_length: 15
d_call: TRBD1
clone_size: NA
v_call: TRBV10-3
j_call: TRBJ1-2
cdr3_nt: TGTGCCATCAGTGAGGCGGGACAGGGAGGGAATGGCTACACCTTC
cdr3_aa: CAISEAGQGGNGYTF

cdr3_length: 12
d_call: NA
clone_size: few
v_call: TRBV20-1
j_call: TRBJ1-1
cdr3_nt: TGCAGTGCTTCGGACAAGAACACTGAAGCTTTCTTT
cdr3_aa: CSASDKNTEAFF

cdr3_length: 14
d_call: NA
clone_size: few
v_call: TRBV14
j_call: TRBJ2-3
cdr3_nt: TGTGCCAGCAGCCCCCGTTGGGTCACAGATACGCAGTATTTT
cdr3_aa: CASSPRWVTDTQYF

cdr3_length: 15
d_call: TRBD1
clone_size: many
v_call: TRBV3-1
j_call: TRBJ1-2
cdr3_nt: TGTGCCAGCAGCAGCCGACAGGGGCGCAGGTATGGCTACACCTTC
cdr3_aa: CASSSRQGRRYGYTF

cdr3_length: 12
d_call: NA
clone_size: NA
v_call: TRBV12-3/TRBV12-4
j_call: TRBJ1-2
cdr3_nt: TGTGCCAGCAGTTACGACGCCTATGGCTACACCTTC
cdr3_aa: CASSYDAYGYTF

cdr3_length: 16
d_call: TRBD2
clone_size: once
v_call: TRBV6-4
j_call: TRBJ2-1
cdr3_nt: TGTGCCAGCAGCACCGAGGGCGGGAGTCGATCCAATGAGCAGTTCTTC
cdr3_aa: CASSTEGGSRSNEQFF

cdr3_length: 12
d_call: TRBD1
clone_size: NA
v_call: TRBV7-9
j_call: TRBJ1-2
cdr3_nt: TGTGCCAGCAGCTCGGGACAGGTGGGCTACACCTTC
cdr3_aa: CASSSGQVGYTF

cdr3_length: 15
d_call: NA
clone_size: NA
v_call: TRBV6-5
j_call: TRBJ2-7
cdr3_nt: TGTGCCAGCAGTTACTTTGCCAGGGTCTCCTACGAGCAGTACTTC
cdr3_aa: CASSYFARVSYEQYF

cdr3_length: 13
d_call: NA
clone_size: NA
v_call: TRBV30
j_call: TRBJ1-1
cdr3_nt: TGTGCCTGGAATCGTTGGAGGAACACTGAAGCTTTCTTT
cdr3_aa: CAWNRWRNTEAFF

cdr3_length: 14
d_call: NA
clone_size: NA
v_call: TRBV7-2
j_call: TRBJ1-4
cdr3_nt: TGTGCCAGCAGCCCCCAGGGACCGGATGAAAAACTGTTTTTT
cdr3_aa: CASSPQGPDEKLFF

cdr3_length: 15
d_call: TRBD2
clone_size: few
v_call: TRBV27
j_call: TRBJ2-7
cdr3_nt: TGTGCCAGCAGTTTTCGGGCTAGCGGGAGGTACGAGCAGTACTTC
cdr3_aa: CASSFRASGRYEQYF

cdr3_length: 14
d_call: NA
clone_size: NA
v_call: TRBV10-3
j_call: TRBJ1-2
cdr3_nt: TGTGCCATCCTTCGCCGGGAAGGGGTTGAAGGTTACACCTTC
cdr3_aa: CAILRREGVEGYTF

cdr3_length: 15
d_call: TRBD1
clone_size: many
v_call: TRBV20-1
j_call: TRBJ2-7
cdr3_nt: TGCAGTGCTAGTGCCCCCGACAGGGTAGGCTACGAGCAGTACTTC
cdr3_aa: CSASAPDRVGYEQYF

cdr3_length: 13
d_call: NA
clone_size: NA
v_call: TRBV20-1
j_call: TRBJ1-2
cdr3_nt: TGCAGTGCCCCCACGGCAGACTTCTATGGCTACACCTTC
cdr3_aa: CSAPTADFYGYTF

cdr3_length: 15
d_call: TRBD2
clone_size: NA
v_call: TRBV20-1
j_call: TRBJ2-1
cdr3_nt: TGCAGTGCTAAAAGTTGGACTAGCGGGATGAATGAGCAGTTCTTC
cdr3_aa: CSAKSWTSGMNEQFF

cdr3_length: 15
d_call: TRBD2
clone_size: NA
v_call: TRBV9
j_call: TRBJ2-1
cdr3_nt: TGTGCCAGCAGCGTGATAGCGGGAGTTGGTCCTGAGCAGTTCTTC
cdr3_aa: CASSVIAGVGPEQFF

cdr3_length: 14
d_call: NA
clone_size: NA
v_call: TRBV29-1
j_call: TRBJ2-5
cdr3_nt: TGCAGCGTTGATCAGGGGTCCAAAGTCGCTGAGCAGTACTTC
cdr3_aa: CSVDQGSKVAEQYF

cdr3_length: 11
d_call: NA
clone_size: NA
v_call: TRBV12-3/TRBV12-4
j_call: TRBJ1-2
cdr3_nt: TGTGCCAGCCTCGGCAGGGATGGCTACACCTTC
cdr3_aa: CASLGRDGYTF

cdr3_length: 17
d_call: TRBD2
clone_size: few
v_call: TRBV11-2
j_call: TRBJ2-1
cdr3_nt: TGTGCCAGCAGCTTAAACCCACTAGCGCCGGCCTACAATGAGCAGTTCTTC
cdr3_aa: CASSLNPLAPAYNEQFF

cdr3_length: 14
d_call: NA
clone_size: NA
v_call: TRBV25-1
j_call: TRBJ1-6
cdr3_nt: TGTGCCAGCAGTGAATGTTTCGGGGTGTCACCCCTCCACTTT
cdr3_aa: CASSECFGVSPLHF

cdr3_length: 14
d_call: NA
clone_size: few
v_call: TRBV27
j_call: TRBJ1-5
cdr3_nt: TGTGCCAGCAGTCCTAAGACAGTCAATCAGCCCCAGCATTTT
cdr3_aa: CASSPKTVNQPQHF

cdr3_length: 15
d_call: NA
clone_size: once
v_call: TRBV14
j_call: TRBJ2-2
cdr3_nt: TGTGCCAGCAGCCAAGTGGCAGGGATGTCCGGGGAGCTGTTTTTT
cdr3_aa: CASSQVAGMSGELFF

cdr3_length: 17
d_call: TRBD2
clone_size: NA
v_call: TRBV4-1
j_call: TRBJ2-1
cdr3_nt: TGCGCCAGCAGCCAAGGACTAGCTCGAAGAACGTACAATGAGCAGTTCTTC
cdr3_aa: CASSQGLARRTYNEQFF

cdr3_length: 17
d_call: NA
clone_size: NA
v_call: TRBV10-3
j_call: TRBJ2-4
cdr3_nt: TGTGCCATCAGTGAGTCGAGTGGGCCCTCGGCCAAAAACATTCAGTACTTC
cdr3_aa: CAISESSGPSAKNIQYF

cdr3_length: 15
d_call: TRBD1
clone_size: NA
v_call: TRBV6-1
j_call: TRBJ1-2
cdr3_nt: TGTGCCAGCAGTGAATGGGGCAGGGGGTATAGTGGCTACACCTTC
cdr3_aa: CASSEWGRGYSGYTF

cdr3_length: 17
d_call: NA
clone_size: few
v_call: TRBV29-1
j_call: TRBJ1-2
cdr3_nt: TGCAGCGTTCCACCCGCATACAGGAGGGGTTTGCGCTATGGCTACACCTTC
cdr3_aa: CSVPPAYRRGLRYGYTF

cdr3_length: 15
d_call: TRBD2
clone_size: few
v_call: TRBV11-2
j_call: TRBJ2-7
cdr3_nt: TGTGCCAGCAGCTTAGGGACTAGCAGTTACTACGAGCAGTACTTC
cdr3_aa: CASSLGTSSYYEQYF

cdr3_length: 17
d_call: NA
clone_size: NA
v_call: TRBV27
j_call: TRBJ2-1
cdr3_nt: TGTGCCAGCAGTTTAACGCCCGGGAGAGGGGCCTACAATGAGCAGTTCTTC
cdr3_aa: CASSLTPGRGAYNEQFF

cdr3_length: 15
d_call: NA
clone_size: NA
v_call: TRBV6-6
j_call: TRBJ2-7
cdr3_nt: TGTGCCAGCAGTTACTCGACTGACGCGACCTACGAGCAGTACTTC
cdr3_aa: CASSYSTDATYEQYF

cdr3_length: 17
d_call: NA
clone_size: NA
v_call: TRBV12-3/TRBV12-4
j_call: TRBJ2-3
cdr3_nt: TGTGCCAGCAGTCGGGACGTGTTGGGTCAAGACACAGATACGCAGTATTTT
cdr3_aa: CASSRDVLGQDTDTQYF

cdr3_length: 15
d_call: TRBD2
clone_size: few
v_call: TRBV7-6
j_call: TRBJ2-1
cdr3_nt: TGTGCCAGCAGCAATACTCTAGCGGGCGTCAGTGAGCAGTTCTTC
cdr3_aa: CASSNTLAGVSEQFF

cdr3_length: 12
d_call: NA
clone_size: NA
v_call: TRBV15
j_call: TRBJ1-5
cdr3_nt: TGTGCCACCAGCAAACTCAAGCAGCCCCAGCATTTT
cdr3_aa: CATSKLKQPQHF

cdr3_length: 17
d_call: TRBD1
clone_size: once
v_call: TRBV11-2
j_call: TRBJ2-5
cdr3_nt: TGTGCCAGCAGGTATAGACAGGGGGCTGTTTCGGACAATGAGCAGTACTTC
cdr3_aa: CASRYRQGAVSDNEQYF